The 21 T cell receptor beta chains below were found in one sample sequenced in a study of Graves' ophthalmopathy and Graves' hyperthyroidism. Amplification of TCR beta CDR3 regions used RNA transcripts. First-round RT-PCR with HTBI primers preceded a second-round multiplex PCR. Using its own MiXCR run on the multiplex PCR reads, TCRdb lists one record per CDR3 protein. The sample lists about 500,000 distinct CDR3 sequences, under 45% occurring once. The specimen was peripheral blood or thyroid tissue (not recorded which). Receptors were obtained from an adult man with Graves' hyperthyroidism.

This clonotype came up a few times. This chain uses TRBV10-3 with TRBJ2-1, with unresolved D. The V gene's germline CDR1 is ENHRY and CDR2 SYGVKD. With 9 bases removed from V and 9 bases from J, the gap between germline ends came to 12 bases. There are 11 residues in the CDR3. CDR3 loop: CAIRTNSEQFF. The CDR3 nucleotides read TGTGCCATTCGTACTAACAGTGAGCAGTTCTTC.

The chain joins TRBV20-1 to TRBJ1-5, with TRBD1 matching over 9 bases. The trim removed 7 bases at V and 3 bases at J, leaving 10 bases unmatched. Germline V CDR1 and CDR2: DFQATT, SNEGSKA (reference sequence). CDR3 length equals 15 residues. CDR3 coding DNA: TGCAGTGTCACGACGACAGGGGGGAACAATCAGCCCCAGCATTTT. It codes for CSVTTTGGNNQPQHF.

The CDR3 region is CASKDRGHGSPLHF. The DNA for the CDR3 is TGCGCCAGCAAGGACAGGGGGCATGGTTCACCCCTCCACTTT. The chain links TRBV10-2 to TRBJ1-6; 11 nucleotides line up with TRBD1. The CDR3 extends over 14 amino acids. CDR1 is WSHSY, CDR2 SAAADI, per germline. V shed 7 bases and J 9 bases; nucleotides not matched to a gene: 5.

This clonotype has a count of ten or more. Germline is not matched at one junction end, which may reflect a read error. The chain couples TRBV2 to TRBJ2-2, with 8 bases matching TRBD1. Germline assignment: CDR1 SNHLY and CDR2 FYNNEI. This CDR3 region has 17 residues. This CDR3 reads CASNEGTGGWNTGELFF. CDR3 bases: TGTGCCAGCAATGAAGGGACAGGAGGTTGGAACACCGGGGAGCTGTTTTTT.

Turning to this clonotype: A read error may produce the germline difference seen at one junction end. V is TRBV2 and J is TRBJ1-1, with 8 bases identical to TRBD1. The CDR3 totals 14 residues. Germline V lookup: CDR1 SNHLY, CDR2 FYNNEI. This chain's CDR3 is CASKNRGGNNEAFF. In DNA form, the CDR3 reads TGTGCCAGCAAGAACAGGGGGGGGAACAATGAAGCTTTCTTT.

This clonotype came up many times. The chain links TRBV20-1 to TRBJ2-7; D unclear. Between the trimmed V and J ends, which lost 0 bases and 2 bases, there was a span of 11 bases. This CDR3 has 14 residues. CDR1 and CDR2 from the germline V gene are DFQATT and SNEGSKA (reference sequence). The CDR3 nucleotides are TGCAGTGCTAGAGATTTACTCAAGCCCTACGAGCAGTACTTC. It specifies CSARDLLKPYEQYF.

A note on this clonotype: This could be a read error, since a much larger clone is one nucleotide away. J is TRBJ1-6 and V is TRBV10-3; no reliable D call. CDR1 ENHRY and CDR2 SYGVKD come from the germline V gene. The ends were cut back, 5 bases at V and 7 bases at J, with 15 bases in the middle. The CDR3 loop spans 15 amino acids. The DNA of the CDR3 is TGTGCCATCAGTAACCGCCCGGCCAACAATTCACCCCTCCACTTT. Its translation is CAISNRPANNSPLHF.

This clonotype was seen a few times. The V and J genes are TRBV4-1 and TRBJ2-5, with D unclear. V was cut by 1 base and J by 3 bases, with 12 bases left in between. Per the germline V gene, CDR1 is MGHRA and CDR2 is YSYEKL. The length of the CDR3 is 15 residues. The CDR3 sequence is CASSQVEKSKETQYF. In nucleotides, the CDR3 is TGCGCCAGCAGCCAAGTAGAGAAATCTAAAGAGACCCAGTACTTC.

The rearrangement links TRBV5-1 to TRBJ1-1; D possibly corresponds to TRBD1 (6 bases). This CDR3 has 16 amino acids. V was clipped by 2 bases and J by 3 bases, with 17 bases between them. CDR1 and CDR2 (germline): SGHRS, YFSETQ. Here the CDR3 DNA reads TGCGCCAGCAGCTTAAACAGCGGGGGCGGGTACACTGAAGCTTTCTTT. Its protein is CASSLNSGGGYTEAFF.

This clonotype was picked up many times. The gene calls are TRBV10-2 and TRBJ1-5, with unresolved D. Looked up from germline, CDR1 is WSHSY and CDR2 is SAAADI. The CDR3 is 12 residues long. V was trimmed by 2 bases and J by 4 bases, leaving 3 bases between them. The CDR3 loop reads CASSEMNQPQHF. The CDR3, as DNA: TGCGCCAGCAGTGAGATGAATCAGCCCCAGCATTTT.

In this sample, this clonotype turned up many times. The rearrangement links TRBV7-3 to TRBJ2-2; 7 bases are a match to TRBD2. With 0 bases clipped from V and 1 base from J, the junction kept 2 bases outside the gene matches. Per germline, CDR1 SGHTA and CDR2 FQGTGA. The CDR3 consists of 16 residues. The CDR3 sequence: CASSLTASGNTGELFF. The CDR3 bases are TGTGCCAGCAGCTTAACTGCTAGCGGGAACACCGGGGAGCTGTTTTTT.

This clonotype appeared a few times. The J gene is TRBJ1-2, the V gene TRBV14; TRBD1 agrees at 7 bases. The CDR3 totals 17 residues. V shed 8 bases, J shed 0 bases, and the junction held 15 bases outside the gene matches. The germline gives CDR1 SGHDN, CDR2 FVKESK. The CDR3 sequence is CASSPTRATGANYGYTF. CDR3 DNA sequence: TGTGCCAGCTCACCGACAAGGGCAACAGGGGCTAACTATGGCTACACCTTC.

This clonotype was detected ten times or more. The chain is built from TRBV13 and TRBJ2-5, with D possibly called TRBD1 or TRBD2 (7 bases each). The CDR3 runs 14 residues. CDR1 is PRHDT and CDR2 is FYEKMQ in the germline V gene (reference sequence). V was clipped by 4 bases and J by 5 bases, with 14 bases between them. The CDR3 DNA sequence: TGTGCCAGCAGCTCCCGACAGGGAGGGGAGACCCAGTACTTC. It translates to CASSSRQGGETQYF.

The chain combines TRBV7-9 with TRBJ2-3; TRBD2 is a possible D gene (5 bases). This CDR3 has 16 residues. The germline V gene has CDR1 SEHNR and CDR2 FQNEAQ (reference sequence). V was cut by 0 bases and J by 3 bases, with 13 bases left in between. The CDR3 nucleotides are TGTGCCAGCAGCTTAGCGCTAGGCAGCGGTACAGATACGCAGTATTTT. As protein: CASSLALGSGTDTQYF. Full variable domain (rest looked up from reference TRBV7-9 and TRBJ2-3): DTGVSQNPRHKITKRGQNVTFRCDPISEHNRLYWYRQTLGQGPEFLTYFQNEAQLEKSRLLSDRFSAERPKGSFSTLEIQRTEQGDSAMYLCASSLALGSGTDTQYFGPGTRLTVL.

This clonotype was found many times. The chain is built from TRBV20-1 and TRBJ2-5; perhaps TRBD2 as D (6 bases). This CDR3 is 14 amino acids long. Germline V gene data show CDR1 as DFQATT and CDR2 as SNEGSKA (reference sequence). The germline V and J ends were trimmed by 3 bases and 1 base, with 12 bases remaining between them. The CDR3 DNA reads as TGCAGTGCTAGCGTCGCGGGGTCCCAAGAGACCCAGTACTTC. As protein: CSASVAGSQETQYF.

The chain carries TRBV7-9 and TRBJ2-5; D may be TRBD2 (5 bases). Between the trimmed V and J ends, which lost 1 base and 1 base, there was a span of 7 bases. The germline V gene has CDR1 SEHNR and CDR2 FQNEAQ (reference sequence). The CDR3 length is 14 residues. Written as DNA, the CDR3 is TGTGCCAGCAGCTTAGAGCGGATCCAAGAGACCCAGTACTTC. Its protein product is CASSLERIQETQYF.

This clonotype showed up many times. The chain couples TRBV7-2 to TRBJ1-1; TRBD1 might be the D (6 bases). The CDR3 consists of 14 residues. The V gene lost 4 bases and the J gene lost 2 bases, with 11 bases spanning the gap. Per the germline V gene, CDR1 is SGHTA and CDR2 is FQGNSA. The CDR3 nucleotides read TGTGCCAGCAGCTCGGTGGGGGGCAACACTGAAGCTTTCTTT. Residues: CASSSVGGNTEAFF.

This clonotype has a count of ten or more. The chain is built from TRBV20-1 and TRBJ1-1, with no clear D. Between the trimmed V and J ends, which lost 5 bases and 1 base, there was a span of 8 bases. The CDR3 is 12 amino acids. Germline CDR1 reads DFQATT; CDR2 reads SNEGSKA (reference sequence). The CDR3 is CSARAPNTEAFF. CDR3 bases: TGCAGTGCTCGGGCCCCGAACACTGAAGCTTTCTTT.

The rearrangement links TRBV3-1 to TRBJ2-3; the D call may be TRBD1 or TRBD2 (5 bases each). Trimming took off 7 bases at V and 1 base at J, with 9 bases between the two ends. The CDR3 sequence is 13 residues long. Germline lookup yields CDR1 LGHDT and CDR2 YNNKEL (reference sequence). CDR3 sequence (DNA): TGTGCCAGCACGGGGCTAGGCACAGATACGCAGTATTTT. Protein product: CASTGLGTDTQYF.

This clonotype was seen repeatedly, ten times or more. The chain's CDR3 is CSARLHTGELFF. As DNA, the CDR3 is TGCAGTGCTAGACTTCACACCGGGGAGCTGTTTTTT. The J gene is TRBJ2-2, the V gene TRBV20-1; no firm D call. The CDR3 extends over 12 amino acids. In germline, CDR1 is DFQATT, CDR2 SNEGSKA (reference sequence). Deletions cut 2 bases from V and 3 bases from J, with 4 bases between.

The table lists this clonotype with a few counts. CDR3 in amino acids: CASSRGGNEQFF. The CDR3 region has the DNA TGTGCCAGCAGCCGGGGGGGCAATGAGCAGTTCTTC. The chain uses TRBV7-8 and TRBJ2-1; TRBD2 agrees at 8 bases. This CDR3 contains 12 residues. Germline V gives CDR1 SGHVS, CDR2 FQNEAQ. After removal of 5 bases from V and 6 bases from J, the junction contained 0 bases not matched to a gene.